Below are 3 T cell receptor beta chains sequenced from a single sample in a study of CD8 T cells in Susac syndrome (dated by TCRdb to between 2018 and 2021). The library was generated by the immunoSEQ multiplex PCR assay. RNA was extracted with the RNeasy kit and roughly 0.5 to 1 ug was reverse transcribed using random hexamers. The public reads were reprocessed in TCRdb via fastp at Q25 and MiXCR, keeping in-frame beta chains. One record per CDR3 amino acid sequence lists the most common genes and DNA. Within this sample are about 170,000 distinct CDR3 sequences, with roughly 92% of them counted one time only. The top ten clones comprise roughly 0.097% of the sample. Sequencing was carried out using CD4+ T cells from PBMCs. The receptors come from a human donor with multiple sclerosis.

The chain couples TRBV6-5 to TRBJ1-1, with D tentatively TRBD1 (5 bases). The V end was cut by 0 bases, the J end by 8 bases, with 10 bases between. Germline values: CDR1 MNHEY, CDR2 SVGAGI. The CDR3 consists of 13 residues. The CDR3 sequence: CASSYSPGPEAFF. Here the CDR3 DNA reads TGTGCCAGCAGTTACTCGCCAGGGCCAGAAGCTTTCTTT.

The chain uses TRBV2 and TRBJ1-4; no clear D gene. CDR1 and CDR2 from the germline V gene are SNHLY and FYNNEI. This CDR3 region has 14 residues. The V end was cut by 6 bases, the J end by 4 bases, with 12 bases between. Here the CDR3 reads CASRPTSVNEKLFF. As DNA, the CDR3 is TGTGCCAGCAGACCCACAAGTGTTAATGAAAAACTGTTTTTT.

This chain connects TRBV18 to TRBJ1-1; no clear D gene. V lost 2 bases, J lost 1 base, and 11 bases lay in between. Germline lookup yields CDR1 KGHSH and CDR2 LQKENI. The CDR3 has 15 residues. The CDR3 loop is CASSPFERGNTEAFF. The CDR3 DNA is TGTGCCAGCTCACCATTCGAACGGGGGAACACTGAAGCTTTCTTT.